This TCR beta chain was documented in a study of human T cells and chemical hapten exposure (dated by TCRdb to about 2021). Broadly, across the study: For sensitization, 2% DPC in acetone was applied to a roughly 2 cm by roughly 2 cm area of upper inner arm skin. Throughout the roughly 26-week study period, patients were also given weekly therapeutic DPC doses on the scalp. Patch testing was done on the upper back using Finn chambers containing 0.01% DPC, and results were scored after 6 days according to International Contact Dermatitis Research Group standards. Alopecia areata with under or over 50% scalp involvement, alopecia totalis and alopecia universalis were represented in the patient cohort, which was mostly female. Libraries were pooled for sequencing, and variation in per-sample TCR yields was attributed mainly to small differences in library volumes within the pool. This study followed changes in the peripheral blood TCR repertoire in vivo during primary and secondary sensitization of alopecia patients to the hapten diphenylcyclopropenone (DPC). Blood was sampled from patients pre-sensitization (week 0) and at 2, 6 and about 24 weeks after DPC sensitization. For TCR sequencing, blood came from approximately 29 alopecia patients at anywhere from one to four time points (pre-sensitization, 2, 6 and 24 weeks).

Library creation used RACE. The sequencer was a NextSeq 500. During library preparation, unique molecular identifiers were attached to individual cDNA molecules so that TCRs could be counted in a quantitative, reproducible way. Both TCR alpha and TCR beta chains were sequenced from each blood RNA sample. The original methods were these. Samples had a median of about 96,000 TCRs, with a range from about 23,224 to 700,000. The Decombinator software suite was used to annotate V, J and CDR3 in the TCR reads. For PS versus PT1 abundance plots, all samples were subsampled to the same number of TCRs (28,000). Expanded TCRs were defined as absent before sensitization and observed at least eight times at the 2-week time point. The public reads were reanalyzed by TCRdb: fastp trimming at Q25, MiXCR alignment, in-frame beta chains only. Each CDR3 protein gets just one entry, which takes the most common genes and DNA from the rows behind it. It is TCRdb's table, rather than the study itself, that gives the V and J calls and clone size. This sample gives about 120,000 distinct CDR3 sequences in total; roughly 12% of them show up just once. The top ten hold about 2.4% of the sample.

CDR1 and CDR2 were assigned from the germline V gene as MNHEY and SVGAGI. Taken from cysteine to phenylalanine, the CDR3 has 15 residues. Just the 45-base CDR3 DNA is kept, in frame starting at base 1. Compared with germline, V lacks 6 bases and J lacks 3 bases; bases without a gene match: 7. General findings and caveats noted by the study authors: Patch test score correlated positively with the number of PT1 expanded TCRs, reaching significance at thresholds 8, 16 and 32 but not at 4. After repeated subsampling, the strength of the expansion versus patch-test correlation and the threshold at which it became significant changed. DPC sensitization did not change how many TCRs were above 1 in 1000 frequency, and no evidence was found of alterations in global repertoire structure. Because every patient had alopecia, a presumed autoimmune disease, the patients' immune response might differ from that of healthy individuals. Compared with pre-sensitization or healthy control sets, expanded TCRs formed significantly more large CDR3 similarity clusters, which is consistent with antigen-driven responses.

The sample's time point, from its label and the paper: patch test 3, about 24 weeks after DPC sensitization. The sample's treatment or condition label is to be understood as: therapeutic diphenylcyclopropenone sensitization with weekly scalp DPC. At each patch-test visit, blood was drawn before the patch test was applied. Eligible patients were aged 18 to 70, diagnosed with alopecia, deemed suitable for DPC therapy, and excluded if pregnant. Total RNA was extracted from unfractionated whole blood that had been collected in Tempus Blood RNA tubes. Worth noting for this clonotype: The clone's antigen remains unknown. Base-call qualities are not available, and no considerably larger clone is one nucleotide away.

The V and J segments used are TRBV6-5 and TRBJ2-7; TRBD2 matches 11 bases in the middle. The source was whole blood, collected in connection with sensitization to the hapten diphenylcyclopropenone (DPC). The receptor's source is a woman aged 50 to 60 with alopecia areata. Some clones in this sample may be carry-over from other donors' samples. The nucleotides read TGTGCCAGCAGGACGGGACTAGCGGATATCTACGAGCAGTACTTC. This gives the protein CASRTGLADIYEQYF.